This T cell receptor beta chain was recorded in a study of T cells in Graves' hyperthyroidism and ophthalmopathy. What was amplified from RNA transcripts were TCR beta CDR3 regions. HTBI primers drove first-round RT-PCR of the TCR CDR3. TCRdb independently ran MiXCR on the multiplex PCR reads; one entry per CDR3 protein. Among 540,000 or so distinct CDR3 sequences listed, about a sixth were seen once. The length of the CDR3 is 16 residues. Trimming took off 5 bases at V and 0 bases at J, with 14 bases between the two ends. Germline assignment: CDR1 SGHTA and CDR2 FQGTGA. Source material for PBMCs was around 10 ml fresh peripheral blood.

The material sequenced was blood. This chain joins TRBV7-3 and TRBJ2-1; D might be TRBD1 (6 bases). The clonotype was recovered from a woman between 25 and 40 years old with Graves' hyperthyroidism. This CDR3 is CASSPQGPSSYNEQFF. CDR3 DNA: TGTGCCAGCAGCCCCCAGGGGCCTAGCTCCTACAATGAGCAGTTCTTC. Using reference TRBV7-3 and TRBJ2-1 for the parts outside the CDR3, the full variable domain is GAGVSQTPSNKVTEKGKYVELRCDPISGHTALYWYRQSLGQGPEFLIYFQGTGAADDSGLPNDRFFAVRPEGSVSTLKIQRTERGDSAVYLCASSPQGPSSYNEQFFGPGTRLTVL.